These T cell receptor beta chains were read from a single sample in a study of vaccination effects on CD4 cells after COVID-19. Clones were read by immunoSEQ multiplex PCR, and TCRdb kept only the in-frame ones, dropping some. The sample includes tens of thousands of clones, around 63% of them seen just once. No antigen has been assigned to these receptors. The sample in question was CD4+ T cells from PBMCs cultured without peptide, obtained before COVID-19 vaccination. Receptors originate from a human donor who received a COVID-19 vaccine. Both conserved end residues are part of each CDR3. Each record gives: V gene, D gene, clone size, J gene, CDR3 protein, CDR3 DNA. The D gene is left open where the match is weak. Clone size is shown for a subset of rows, as once, few, many or a class of expanded clone.

TRBV19	TRBD2	NA	TRBJ2-5	CATRLAGGQETQYF	TGTGCCACCCGACTGGCGGGAGGGCAAGAGACCCAGTACTTC
TRBV27	TRBD1	NA	TRBJ1-1	CASSPEYRGKAFF	TGTGCCAGCAGTCCCGAGTACAGGGGTAAAGCTTTCTTT
TRBV6-1	NA	NA	TRBJ2-7	CASSEAQLPYEQYF	TGTGCCAGCAGTGAAGCCCAGCTTCCCTACGAGCAGTACTTC
TRBV6-4	TRBD1	NA	TRBJ1-5	CASITRGHGQPQHF	TGTGCCAGCATCACCAGGGGGCACGGACAGCCCCAGCATTTT
TRBV11-2	NA	NA	TRBJ1-2	CASSPRRGPENGYTF	TGTGCCAGCAGCCCGAGGCGGGGACCTGAAAATGGCTACACCTTC
TRBV4-1	NA	few	TRBJ1-6	CASSQGARGRANSPLHF	TGCGCCAGCAGCCAAGGTGCGAGAGGGCGAGCTAATTCACCCCTCCACTTT
TRBV5-1	TRBD1	few	TRBJ1-5	CASSLGTGGGQPQHF	TGCGCCAGCAGCCTAGGGACAGGGGGCGGTCAGCCCCAGCATTTT
TRBV6-5	TRBD1	once	TRBJ1-2	CASTTGYYGYTF	TGTGCCAGCACGACAGGGTACTATGGCTACACCTTC
TRBV24-1	TRBD2	NA	TRBJ2-3	CATSPSGSSTDTQYF	TGTGCCACCAGCCCTAGCGGGAGCAGCACAGATACGCAGTATTTT
TRBV5-4	NA	NA	TRBJ1-1	CASSSTGGGTEAFF	TGTGCCAGCAGCTCAACAGGTGGTGGAACTGAAGCTTTCTTT
TRBV4-1	NA	NA	TRBJ2-1	CASSPAVQAVHNEQFF	TGCGCCAGCAGCCCAGCCGTACAAGCGGTCCACAATGAGCAGTTCTTC
TRBV3-1/TRBV3-2	NA	NA	TRBJ2-5	CASSRCGLSFSETQYF	TGTGCCAGCAGCCGTTGTGGTCTTTCTTTCTCTGAGACCCAGTACTTC
TRBV28	NA	once	TRBJ2-5	CASRSGGRQETQYF	TGTGCCAGCCGTTCGGGCGGCCGACAAGAGACCCAGTACTTC
TRBV30	NA	NA	TRBJ1-1	CAWSAGATEAFF	TGTGCCTGGAGCGCAGGGGCCACTGAAGCTTTCTTT
TRBV19	NA	few	TRBJ2-7	CASSQRSGDRTFKQYF	TGTGCCAGTAGTCAAAGAAGTGGAGACAGGACCTTCAAGCAGTACTTC
TRBV7-2	NA	NA	TRBJ2-1	CASSPSSEGWEQFF	TGTGCCAGCAGCCCCTCGAGTGAGGGGTGGGAGCAGTTCTTC
TRBV7-2	NA	NA	TRBJ1-5	CASSPMTGDQPQHF	TGTGCCAGCAGCCCCATGACAGGTGACCAGCCCCAGCATTTT
TRBV5-6	NA	medium-sized	TRBJ1-5	CASSRLTQPQHF	TGTGCCAGCAGTCGACTCACTCAGCCCCAGCATTTT
TRBV3-1/TRBV3-2	NA	NA	TRBJ2-5	CASSQIETQYF	TGTGCCAGCAGCCAGATAGAGACCCAGTACTTC
TRBV28	NA	NA	TRBJ2-7	CASRQTGAYEQYF	TGTGCCAGCAGACAAACCGGAGCCTACGAGCAGTACTTC
TRBV12-5	NA	NA	TRBJ2-5	CASGSSGGQETQYF	TGTGCTAGTGGTTCCTCAGGGGGGCAAGAGACCCAGTACTTC
TRBV4-1	NA	NA	TRBJ1-1	CASSQDLREMNTEAFF	TGCGCCAGCAGCCAAGATCTTCGGGAAATGAACACTGAAGCTTTCTTT
TRBV7-9	TRBD2	few	TRBJ2-1	CASSLEGGGNNEQFF	TGTGCCAGCAGCTTAGAGGGCGGGGGGAACAATGAGCAGTTCTTC
TRBV21-1	NA	NA	TRBJ2-2	CASSKAGGAPGRTGELFF	TGTGCCAGCAGCAAAGCGGGAGGGGCCCCGGGAAGGACCGGGGAGCTGTTTTTT
TRBV5-1	NA	few	TRBJ1-5	CATLPESVGGNQPQHF	TGCGCCACCCTTCCCGAATCTGTGGGGGGGAATCAGCCCCAGCATTTT
TRBV9	TRBD1	NA	TRBJ1-2	CASSATGDKDSEGYTF	TGTGCCAGCAGCGCGACAGGGGATAAAGATTCGGAAGGCTACACCTTC
TRBV6-2/TRBV6-3	NA	NA	TRBJ2-1	CASSAQGGGPYNEQFF	TGTGCCAGCAGTGCTCAGGGCGGGGGCCCCTACAATGAGCAGTTCTTC
TRBV12-3/TRBV12-4	NA	few	TRBJ1-2	CASSLAGPYGYTF	TGTGCCAGCAGTTTAGCAGGCCCCTATGGCTACACCTTC
TRBV4-3	NA	once	TRBJ1-2	CASSQDLQTYFDYGYTF	TGCGCCAGCAGCCAAGATCTCCAGACCTACTTTGACTATGGCTACACCTTC
TRBV6-5	NA	NA	TRBJ2-3	CASSPGWTTDTQYF	TGTGCCAGCAGCCCCGGATGGACCACAGATACGCAGTATTTT
TRBV6-2/TRBV6-3	TRBD1	few	TRBJ1-5	CASSPPTGAHQPQHF	TGTGCCAGCAGTCCCCCCACAGGGGCCCATCAGCCCCAGCATTTT
TRBV2	NA	NA	TRBJ2-3	CASRPIADTQYF	TGTGCCAGCAGACCAATAGCGGATACGCAGTATTTT
TRBV28	NA	NA	TRBJ1-2	CASSPAGARGEYGYTF	TGTGCCAGCAGTCCCGCCGGGGCCCGAGGGGAGTATGGCTACACCTTC
TRBV14	NA	few	TRBJ1-1	CASSQVVRSGAFF	TGTGCCAGCAGCCAAGTAGTCAGGTCAGGAGCTTTCTTT
TRBV13	NA	NA	TRBJ2-6	CASSLLAVRAGANVLTF	TGTGCCAGCAGCTTATTGGCCGTCCGGGCTGGGGCCAACGTCCTGACTTTC
TRBV19	TRBD2	NA	TRBJ2-1	CASSIDRAGGEQFF	TGTGCCAGTAGTATAGACCGAGCGGGAGGTGAGCAGTTCTTC
TRBV18	NA	NA	TRBJ1-1	CASSPPRVGAVNTEAFF	TGTGCCAGCTCACCACCCCGGGTTGGGGCTGTCAACACTGAAGCTTTCTTT
TRBV7-9	NA	NA	TRBJ2-6	CASSSWDSGTGANVLTF	TGTGCCAGCAGCTCTTGGGACTCGGGCACTGGGGCCAACGTCCTGACTTTC
TRBV27	TRBD1	NA	TRBJ1-1	CASSDRGSTEAFF	TGTGCCAGCAGTGACAGGGGGTCCACTGAAGCTTTCTTT
TRBV15	NA	few	TRBJ1-2	CATSGIGRNYGYTF	TGTGCCACCAGCGGGATCGGGAGAAACTATGGCTACACCTTC
TRBV25-1	NA	NA	TRBJ2-7	CASSESGGVTQYF	TGTGCCAGCAGTGAATCAGGGGGGGTCACGCAGTACTTC
TRBV5-1	NA	NA	TRBJ1-4	CASSQFGTPSGGKLFF	TGCGCCAGCAGCCAATTTGGGACCCCGAGCGGTGGAAAACTGTTTTTT
TRBV19	NA	NA	TRBJ2-3	CASSLWESTDTQYF	TGTGCCAGTAGTCTCTGGGAGAGCACAGATACGCAGTATTTT
TRBV3-1/TRBV3-2	NA	NA	TRBJ2-1	CASSQGLYEQFF	TGTGCCAGCAGCCAAGGTCTCTACGAGCAGTTCTTC
TRBV30	TRBD2	NA	TRBJ2-1	CAWAKLGLVGDEQFF	TGTGCCTGGGCTAAATTGGGACTAGTCGGCGATGAGCAGTTCTTC